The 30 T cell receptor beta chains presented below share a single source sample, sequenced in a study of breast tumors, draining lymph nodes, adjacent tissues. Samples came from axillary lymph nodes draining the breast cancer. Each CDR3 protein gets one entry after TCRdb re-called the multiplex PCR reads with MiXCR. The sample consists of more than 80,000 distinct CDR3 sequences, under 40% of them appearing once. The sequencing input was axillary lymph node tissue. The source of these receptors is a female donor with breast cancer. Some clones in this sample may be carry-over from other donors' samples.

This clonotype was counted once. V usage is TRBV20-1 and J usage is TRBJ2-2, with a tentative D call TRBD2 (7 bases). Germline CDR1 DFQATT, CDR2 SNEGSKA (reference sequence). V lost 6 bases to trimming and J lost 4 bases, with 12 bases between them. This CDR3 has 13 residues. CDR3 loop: CSAHRGGTGELFF. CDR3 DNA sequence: TGCAGTGCGCATAGGGGGGGCACCGGGGAGCTGTTTTTT.

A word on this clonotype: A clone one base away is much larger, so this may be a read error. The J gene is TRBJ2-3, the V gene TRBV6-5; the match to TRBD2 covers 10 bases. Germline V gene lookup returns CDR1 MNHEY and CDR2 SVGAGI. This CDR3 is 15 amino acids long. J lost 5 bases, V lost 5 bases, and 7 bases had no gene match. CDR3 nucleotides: TGTGCCAGCAGTCATGAGCGGGAGGGAGTAGATACGCAGTATTTT. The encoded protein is CASSHEREGVDTQYF.

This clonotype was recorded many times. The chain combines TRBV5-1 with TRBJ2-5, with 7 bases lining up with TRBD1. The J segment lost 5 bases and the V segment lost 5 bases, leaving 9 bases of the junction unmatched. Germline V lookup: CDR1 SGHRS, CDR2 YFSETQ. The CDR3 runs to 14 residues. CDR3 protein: CASSETGPGETQYF. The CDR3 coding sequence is TGCGCCAGCAGTGAGACAGGGCCAGGGGAGACCCAGTACTTC.

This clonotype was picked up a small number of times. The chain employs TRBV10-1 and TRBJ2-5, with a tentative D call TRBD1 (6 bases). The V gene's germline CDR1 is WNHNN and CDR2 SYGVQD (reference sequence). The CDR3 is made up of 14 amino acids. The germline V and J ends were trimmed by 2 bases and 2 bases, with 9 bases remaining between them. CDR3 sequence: CASSETGQQETQYF. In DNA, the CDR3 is TGCGCCAGCAGTGAGACAGGGCAACAAGAGACCCAGTACTTC.

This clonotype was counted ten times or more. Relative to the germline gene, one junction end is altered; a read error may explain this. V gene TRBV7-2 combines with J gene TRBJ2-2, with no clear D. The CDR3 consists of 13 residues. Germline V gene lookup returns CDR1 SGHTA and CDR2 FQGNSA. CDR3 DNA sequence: TGTGCCAGCGGCTTTTACAACACCGGGGAGCTGTTTTTT. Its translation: CASGFYNTGELFF.

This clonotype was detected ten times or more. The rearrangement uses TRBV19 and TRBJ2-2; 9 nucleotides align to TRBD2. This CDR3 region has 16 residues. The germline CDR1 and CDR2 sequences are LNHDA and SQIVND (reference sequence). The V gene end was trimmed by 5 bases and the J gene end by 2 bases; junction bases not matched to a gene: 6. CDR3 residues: CASSPRLAENTGELFF. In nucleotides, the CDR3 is TGTGCCAGTAGTCCGCGACTAGCGGAAAACACCGGGGAGCTGTTTTTT.

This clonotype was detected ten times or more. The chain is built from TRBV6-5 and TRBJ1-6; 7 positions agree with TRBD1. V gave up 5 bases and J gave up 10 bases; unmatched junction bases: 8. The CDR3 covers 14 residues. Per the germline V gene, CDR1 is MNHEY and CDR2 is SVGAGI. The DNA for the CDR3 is TGTGCCAGCAGTCACGATACAGGGGCGTCACCCCTCCACTTT. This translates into CASSHDTGASPLHF.

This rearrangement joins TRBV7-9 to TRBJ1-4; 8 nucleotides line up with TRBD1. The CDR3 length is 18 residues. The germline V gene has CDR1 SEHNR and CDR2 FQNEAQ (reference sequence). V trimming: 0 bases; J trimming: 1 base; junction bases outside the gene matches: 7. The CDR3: CASSLALVGQGTNEKLFF. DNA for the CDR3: TGTGCCAGCAGCTTAGCGCTCGTAGGACAGGGAACTAATGAAAAACTGTTTTTT. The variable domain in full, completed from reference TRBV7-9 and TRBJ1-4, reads DTGVSQNPRHKITKRGQNVTFRCDPISEHNRLYWYRQTLGQGPEFLTYFQNEAQLEKSRLLSDRFSAERPKGSFSTLEIQRTEQGDSAMYLCASSLALVGQGTNEKLFFGSGTQLSVL.

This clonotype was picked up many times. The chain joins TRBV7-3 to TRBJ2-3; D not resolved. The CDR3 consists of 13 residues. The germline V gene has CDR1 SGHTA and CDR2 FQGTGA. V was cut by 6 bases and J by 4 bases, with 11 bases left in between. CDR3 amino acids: CASSDIGSDTQYF. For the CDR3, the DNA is TGTGCCAGCAGTGATATTGGGTCAGATACGCAGTATTTT.

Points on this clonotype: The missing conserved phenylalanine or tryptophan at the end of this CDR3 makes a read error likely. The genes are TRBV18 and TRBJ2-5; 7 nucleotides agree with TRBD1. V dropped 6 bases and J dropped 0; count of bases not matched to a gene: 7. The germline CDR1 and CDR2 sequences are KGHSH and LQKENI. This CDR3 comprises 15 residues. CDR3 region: CASSELQGNQETQYL. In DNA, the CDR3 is TGTGCCAGCTCCGAATTACAGGGGAACCAAGAGACCCAGTACCTC.

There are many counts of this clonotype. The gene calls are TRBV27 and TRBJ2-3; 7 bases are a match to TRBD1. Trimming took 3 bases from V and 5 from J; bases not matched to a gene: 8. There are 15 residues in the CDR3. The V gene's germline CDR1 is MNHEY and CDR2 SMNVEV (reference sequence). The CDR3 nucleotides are TGTGCCAGCAGTTTTCTCGAGACAGGGAAAGATACGCAGTATTTT. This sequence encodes CASSFLETGKDTQYF.

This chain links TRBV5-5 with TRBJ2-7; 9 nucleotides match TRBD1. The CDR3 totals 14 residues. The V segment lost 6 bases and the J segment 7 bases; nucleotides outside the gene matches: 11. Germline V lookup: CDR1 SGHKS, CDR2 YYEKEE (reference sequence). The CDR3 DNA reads TGTGCCAGCAACTTCCGGGACAGGGATGGGGAGCAGTACTTC. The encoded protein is CASNFRDRDGEQYF.

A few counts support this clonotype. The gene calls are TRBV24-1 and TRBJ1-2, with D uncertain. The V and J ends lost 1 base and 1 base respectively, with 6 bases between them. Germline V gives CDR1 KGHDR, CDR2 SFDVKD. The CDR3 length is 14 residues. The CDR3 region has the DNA TGTGCCACCAGTGATTTTCAGAATAACTATGGCTACACCTTC. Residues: CATSDFQNNYGYTF.

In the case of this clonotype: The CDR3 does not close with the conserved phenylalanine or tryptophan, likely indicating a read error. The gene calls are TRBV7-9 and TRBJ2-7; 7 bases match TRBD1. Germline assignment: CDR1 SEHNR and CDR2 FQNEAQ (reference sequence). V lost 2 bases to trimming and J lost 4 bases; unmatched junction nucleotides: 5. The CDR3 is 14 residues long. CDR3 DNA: TGTGCCAGCAGCTTACCCTCAGGGGGTTACGAGCAGTACCTC. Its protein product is CASSLPSGGYEQYL.

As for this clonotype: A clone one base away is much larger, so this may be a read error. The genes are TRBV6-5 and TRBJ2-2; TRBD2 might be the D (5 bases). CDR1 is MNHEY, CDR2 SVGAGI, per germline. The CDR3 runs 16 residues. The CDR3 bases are TGTGCCAGCAGTTACTCTTGGTCAGGCCCGGCCGGGGAGCTGCTTTTT. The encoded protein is CASSYSWSGPAGELLF.

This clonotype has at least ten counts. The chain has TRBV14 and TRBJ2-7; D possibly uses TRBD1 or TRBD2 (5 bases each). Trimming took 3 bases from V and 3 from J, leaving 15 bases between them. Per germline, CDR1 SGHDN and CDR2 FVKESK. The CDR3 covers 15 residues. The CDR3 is CASSQPGPVGYEQYF. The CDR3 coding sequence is TGTGCCAGCAGCCAGCCGGGACCGGTTGGCTACGAGCAGTACTTC. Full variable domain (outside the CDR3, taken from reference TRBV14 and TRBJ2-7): EAGVTQFPSHSVIEKGQTVTLRCDPISGHDNLYWYRRVMGKEIKFLLHFVKESKQDESGMPNNRFLAERTGGTYSTLKVQPAELEDSGVYFCASSQPGPVGYEQYFGPGTRLTVT.

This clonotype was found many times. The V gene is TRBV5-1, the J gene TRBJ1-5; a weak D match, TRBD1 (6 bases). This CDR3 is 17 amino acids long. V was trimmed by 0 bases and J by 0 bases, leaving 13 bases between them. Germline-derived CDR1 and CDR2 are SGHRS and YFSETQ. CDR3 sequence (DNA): TGCGCCAGCAGCTTGGCCTTAGGGACACTTAGCAATCAGCCCCAGCATTTT. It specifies CASSLALGTLSNQPQHF.

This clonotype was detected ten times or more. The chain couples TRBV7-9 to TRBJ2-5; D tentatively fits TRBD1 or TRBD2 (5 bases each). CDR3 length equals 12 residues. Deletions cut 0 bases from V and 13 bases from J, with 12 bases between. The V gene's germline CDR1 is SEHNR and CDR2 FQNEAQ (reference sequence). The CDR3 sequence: CASSLADPGRYF. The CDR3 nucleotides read TGTGCCAGCAGCTTAGCCGACCCGGGGCGGTACTTC.

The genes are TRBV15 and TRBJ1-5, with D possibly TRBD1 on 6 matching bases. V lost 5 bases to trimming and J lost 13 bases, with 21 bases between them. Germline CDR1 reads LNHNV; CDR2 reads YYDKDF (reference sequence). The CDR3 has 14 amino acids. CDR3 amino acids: CATSQGSGYGNQHF. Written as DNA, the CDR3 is TGTGCCACCAGCCAGGGGTCAGGGTACGGCAATCAGCATTTT.

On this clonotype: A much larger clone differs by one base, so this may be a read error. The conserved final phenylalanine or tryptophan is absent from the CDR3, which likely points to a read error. The CDR3 spells CASSLAAGANEQFL. The CDR3 DNA reads TGTGCCAGCAGCTTAGCGGCAGGGGCGAATGAGCAGTTCCTC. The V and J genes are TRBV7-2 and TRBJ2-1, with TRBD1 as a possible D gene (6 bases). There are 14 residues in the CDR3. Germline values: CDR1 SGHTA, CDR2 FQGNSA. V was shortened by 0 bases and J by 7 bases, with 10 bases between the two germline ends.

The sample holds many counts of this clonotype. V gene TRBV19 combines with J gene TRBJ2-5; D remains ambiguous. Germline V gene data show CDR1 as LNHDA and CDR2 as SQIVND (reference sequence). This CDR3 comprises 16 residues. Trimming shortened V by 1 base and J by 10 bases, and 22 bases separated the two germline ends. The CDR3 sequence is CASSIATMTRPLVQYF. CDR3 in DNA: TGTGCCAGTAGTATAGCTACGATGACACGTCCACTGGTCCAGTACTTC.

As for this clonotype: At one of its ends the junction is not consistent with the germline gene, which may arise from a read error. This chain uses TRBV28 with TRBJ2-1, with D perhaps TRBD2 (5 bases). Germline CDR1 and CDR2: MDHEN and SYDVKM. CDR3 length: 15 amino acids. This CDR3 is CASSLWGSSYNEQLF. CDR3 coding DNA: TGTGCCAGCAGTTTATGGGGGAGCTCCTACAATGAGCAGTTGTTC.

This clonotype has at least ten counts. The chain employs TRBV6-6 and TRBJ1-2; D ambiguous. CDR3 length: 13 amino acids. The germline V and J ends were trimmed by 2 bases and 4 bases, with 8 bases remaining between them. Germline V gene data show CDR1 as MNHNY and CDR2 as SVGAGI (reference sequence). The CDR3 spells CASSYPEFYGYTF. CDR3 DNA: TGTGCCAGCAGTTACCCTGAGTTCTATGGCTACACCTTC.

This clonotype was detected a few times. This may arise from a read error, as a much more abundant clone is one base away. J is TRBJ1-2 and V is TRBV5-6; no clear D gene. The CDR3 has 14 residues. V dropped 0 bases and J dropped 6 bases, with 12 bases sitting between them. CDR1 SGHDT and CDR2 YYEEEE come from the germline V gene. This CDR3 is CASSLDRAIHGYTF. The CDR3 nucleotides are TGTGCCAGCAGCTTGGATCGCGCGATCCATGGCTACACCTTC.

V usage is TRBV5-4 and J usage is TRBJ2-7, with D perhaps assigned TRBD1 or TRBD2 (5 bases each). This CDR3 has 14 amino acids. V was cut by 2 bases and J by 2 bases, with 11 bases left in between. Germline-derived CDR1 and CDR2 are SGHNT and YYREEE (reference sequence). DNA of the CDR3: TGTGCCAGCAGCTTTGGGACCGCAGCCTACGAGCAGTACTTC. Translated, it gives CASSFGTAAYEQYF.

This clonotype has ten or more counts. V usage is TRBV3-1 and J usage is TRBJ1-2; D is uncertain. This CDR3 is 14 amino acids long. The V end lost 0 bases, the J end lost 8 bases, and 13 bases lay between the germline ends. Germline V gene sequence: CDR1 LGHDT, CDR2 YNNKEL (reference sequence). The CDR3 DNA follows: TGTGCCAGCAGCCAAGAGGCTGGGCTAAGGGGCTACACCTTC. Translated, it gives CASSQEAGLRGYTF.

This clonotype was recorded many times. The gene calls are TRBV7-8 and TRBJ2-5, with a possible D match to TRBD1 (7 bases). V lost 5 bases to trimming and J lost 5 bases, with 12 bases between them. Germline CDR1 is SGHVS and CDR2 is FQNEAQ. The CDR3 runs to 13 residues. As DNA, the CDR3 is TGTGCCAGCAGCCCCCCAGGGGGGGAGACCCAGTACTTC. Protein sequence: CASSPPGGETQYF.

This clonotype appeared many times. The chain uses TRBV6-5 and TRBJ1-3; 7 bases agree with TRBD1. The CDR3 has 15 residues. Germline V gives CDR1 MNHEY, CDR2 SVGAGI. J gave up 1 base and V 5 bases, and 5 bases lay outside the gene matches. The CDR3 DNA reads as TGTGCCAGCAGTCAGACAGGGATATCTGGAAACACCATATATTTT. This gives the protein CASSQTGISGNTIYF.

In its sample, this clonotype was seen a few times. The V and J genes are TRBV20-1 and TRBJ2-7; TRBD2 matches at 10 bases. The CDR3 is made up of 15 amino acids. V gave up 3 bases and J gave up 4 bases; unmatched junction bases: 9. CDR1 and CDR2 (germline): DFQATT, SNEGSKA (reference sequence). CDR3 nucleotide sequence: TGCAGTGCTAGTGGCCGGACTAGCGGAATATACGAGCAGTACTTC. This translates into CSASGRTSGIYEQYF.

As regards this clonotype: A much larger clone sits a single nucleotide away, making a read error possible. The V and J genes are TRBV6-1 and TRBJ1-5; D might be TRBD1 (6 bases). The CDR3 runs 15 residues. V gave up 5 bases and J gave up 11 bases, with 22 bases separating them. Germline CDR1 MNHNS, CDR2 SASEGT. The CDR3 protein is CASSQGGPGVGAQHF. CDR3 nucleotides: TGTGCCAGCAGTCAAGGCGGGCCAGGGGTAGGGGCCCAGCATTTT.